The 3 T cell receptor beta chains listed next were all sequenced from one sample in a study of cytomegalovirus exposure and HLA in healthy donors. The PCR used 60 Vbeta and 13 Jbeta primers. Assay: immunoSEQ multiplex PCR; the TCRdb copy retains only in-frame clones and omits some. The sample holds about 80,000 clones, approximately 67% seen once. The source material was PBMCs. The receptor set was obtained from a male donor in good health and CMV-seropositive.

This clone has just one count. The rearrangement links TRBV7-6 to TRBJ1-3, with 8 bases aligning to TRBD1. The V and J ends lost 5 bases and 2 bases, in that order; junction bases with no gene match: 5. Per germline, CDR1 SGHVS and CDR2 FNYEAQ. CDR3 size: 15 residues. This chain's CDR3 is CASSTWTGTGNTIYF. As DNA, the CDR3 is TGTGCCAGCAGCACCTGGACAGGGACTGGAAACACCATATATTTT. Looking up the rest from reference TRBV7-6 and TRBJ1-3 gives the full variable domain: GAGVSQSPRYKVTKRGQDVALRCDPISGHVSLYWYRQALGQGPEFLTYFNYEAQQDKSGLPNDRFSAERPEGSISTLTIQRTEQRDSAMYRCASSTWTGTGNTIYFGEGSWLTVV.

In DNA, the CDR3 is TGTGCCAGCAGTTATGGGAGAGGGCGCACTGAAGCTTTCTTT. Translating it yields CASSYGRGRTEAFF. The chain employs TRBV6-5 and TRBJ1-1, with no clear D. The CDR3 covers 14 residues. CDR1 is MNHEY and CDR2 is SVGAGI in the germline V gene. V dropped 3 bases and J dropped 4 bases, with 12 bases sitting between them.

Regarding this clone: In the same sample, other DNA sequences code for this CDR3. The chain joins TRBV5-1 to TRBJ2-7; unclear D gene. V gave up 1 base and J gave up 0 bases, with 8 bases separating them. Germline assignment: CDR1 SGHRS and CDR2 YFSETQ. The CDR3 runs 14 residues. The DNA of the CDR3 is TGCGCCAGCAGCTTGTCTAGGAGCTCCTACGAGCAGTACTTC. This codes for CASSLSRSSYEQYF. The entire variable domain, with the rest obtained from reference TRBV5-1 and TRBJ2-7, is as follows: KAGVTQTPRYLIKTRGQQVTLSCSPISGHRSVSWYQQTPGQGLQFLFEYFSETQRNKGNFPGRFSGRQFSNSRSEMNVSTLELGDSALYLCASSLSRSSYEQYFGPGTRLTVT.